These T cell receptor beta chains were read from a single sample in a study of shared clonotypes between healthy human individuals. Profiled with immunoSEQ multiplex PCR; TCRdb holds only in-frame clones, not every one. The sample contains about 2 million clones, 85% to 95% of which appear only once. The sequenced sample consisted of naive CD4+ T cells sorted from blood. These receptors were taken from a man between 18 and 29 years old in good health. CDR3s include the opening cysteine and the closing phenylalanine or tryptophan. D genes are given only for firm matches. Some rows have no size entry. The others give once, few or many, or a class for an expanded clone.

d_gene: TRBD1; v_gene: TRBV5-1; len: 14; j_gene: TRBJ1-1; abundance: -; CDR3aa: CASSTQGADTEAFF; CDR3nt: TGCGCCAGCAGCACACAGGGGGCGGACACTGAAGCTTTCTTT
d_gene: -; v_gene: TRBV27; len: 19; j_gene: TRBJ1-1; abundance: -; CDR3aa: CASSLTGSRGRFMNTEAFF; CDR3nt: TGTGCCAGCAGTTTAACAGGATCCAGGGGCAGATTCATGAACACTGAAGCTTTCTTT
d_gene: TRBD1; v_gene: TRBV7-2; len: 15; j_gene: TRBJ2-7; abundance: -; CDR3aa: CASSLAGTGFYEQYF; CDR3nt: TGTGCCAGCAGCTTAGCCGGGACAGGGTTTTACGAGCAGTACTTC
d_gene: -; v_gene: TRBV28; len: 15; j_gene: TRBJ2-3; abundance: -; CDR3aa: CASSRGDRGTDTQYF; CDR3nt: TGTGCCAGCAGCCGGGGTGATAGGGGCACAGATACGCAGTATTTT
d_gene: -; v_gene: TRBV5-4; len: 16; j_gene: TRBJ1-6; abundance: once; CDR3aa: CASSLGPGDYNSPLHF; CDR3nt: TGTGCCAGCAGCTTGGGACCCGGGGACTATAATTCACCCCTCCACTTT
d_gene: TRBD1; v_gene: TRBV4-3; len: 18; j_gene: TRBJ1-1; abundance: once; CDR3aa: CASSQGWVDREMNTEAFF; CDR3nt: TGCGCCAGCAGCCAAGGGTGGGTGGACAGGGAAATGAACACTGAAGCTTTCTTT
d_gene: TRBD1; v_gene: TRBV7-9; len: 14; j_gene: TRBJ2-7; abundance: -; CDR3aa: CASSLGTGVYEQYF; CDR3nt: TGTGCCAGCAGCTTGGGGACAGGGGTCTACGAGCAGTACTTC
d_gene: -; v_gene: TRBV5-6; len: 14; j_gene: TRBJ2-4; abundance: -; CDR3aa: CASSSWSTKNIQYF; CDR3nt: TGTGCCAGCAGCTCATGGTCTACCAAAAACATTCAGTACTTC
d_gene: -; v_gene: TRBV2; len: 14; j_gene: TRBJ2-7; abundance: -; CDR3aa: CARSVGTSSYEQYF; CDR3nt: TGTGCCAGATCCGTGGGCACGAGCTCCTACGAGCAGTACTTC
d_gene: TRBD1; v_gene: TRBV30; len: 13; j_gene: TRBJ1-6; abundance: once; CDR3aa: CAWLTGSNSPLHF; CDR3nt: TGTGCCTGGTTGACAGGGAGTAATTCACCCCTCCACTTT
d_gene: -; v_gene: TRBV5-1; len: 13; j_gene: TRBJ2-7; abundance: -; CDR3aa: CASSIEGGYEQYF; CDR3nt: TGCGCCAGCAGTATCGAAGGGGGCTACGAGCAGTACTTC
d_gene: -; v_gene: TRBV6-1; len: 14; j_gene: TRBJ2-3; abundance: -; CDR3aa: CASSEAGSTNTQYF; CDR3nt: TGTGCCAGCAGTGAAGCCGGCAGTACCAATACGCAGTATTTT
d_gene: -; v_gene: TRBV7-9; len: 14; j_gene: TRBJ2-7; abundance: -; CDR3aa: CASSLLDGFYEQYF; CDR3nt: TGTGCCAGCAGCTTATTGGACGGCTTCTACGAGCAGTACTTC
d_gene: -; v_gene: TRBV28; len: 16; j_gene: TRBJ1-1; abundance: -; CDR3aa: CASSLGLTAANTEAFF; CDR3nt: TGTGCCAGCAGTTTAGGGTTGACAGCTGCGAACACTGAAGCTTTCTTT
d_gene: -; v_gene: TRBV27; len: 12; j_gene: TRBJ2-5; abundance: -; CDR3aa: CASSPPGGTQYF; CDR3nt: TGTGCCAGCAGTCCACCCGGGGGGACCCAGTACTTC
d_gene: -; v_gene: TRBV5-1; len: 15; j_gene: TRBJ2-1; abundance: -; CDR3aa: CASSYTSLAEIEQFF; CDR3nt: TGCGCCAGCAGCTACACTTCTCTGGCGGAGATTGAGCAGTTCTTC
d_gene: TRBD1; v_gene: TRBV6-1; len: 15; j_gene: TRBJ2-1; abundance: -; CDR3aa: CASSARTGEYNEQFF; CDR3nt: TGTGCCAGCAGTGCCCGGACAGGGGAATACAATGAGCAGTTCTTC
d_gene: TRBD1; v_gene: TRBV15; len: 16; j_gene: TRBJ2-7; abundance: -; CDR3aa: CATSRARTGGTWEQYF; CDR3nt: TGTGCCACCAGCAGAGCCAGGACAGGGGGGACGTGGGAGCAGTACTTC
d_gene: -; v_gene: TRBV7-8; len: 15; j_gene: TRBJ1-2; abundance: -; CDR3aa: CASSLAEGTAYGYTF; CDR3nt: TGTGCCAGCAGCTTAGCAGAGGGTACGGCCTATGGCTACACCTTC
d_gene: -; v_gene: TRBV5-1; len: 14; j_gene: TRBJ1-1; abundance: once; CDR3aa: CASSLGQSNTEAFF; CDR3nt: TGCGCCAGCAGCTTGGGTCAGTCGAACACTGAAGCTTTCTTT